The clone carrying this T cell receptor (beta chain) has more than one count but fewer than ten. Antigen unknown. This entry comes from a study of T-cell reconstitution after alpha-beta-depleted transplantation in children. Findings and limits, study-wide: Several hundred expanded graft clones reportedly were the source of alpha-beta T cells about two months after transplant. Surviving thymic progenitors and recipient T cells were the source of high TCRbeta diversity at day 60 in some patients. T-cell counts and diversity at one year post-transplant came mainly from newly produced T cells.

Using unique molecular identifiers, the investigators prepared the TCRbeta library. TCRdb reanalysed the PCR reads using MiXCR and keeps one entry per CDR3 protein. The sample yields 200,000 or so distinct CDR3 sequences, around 9.2% seen once. This CDR3 has 13 amino acids. Germline V CDR1 and CDR2: MNHEY, SMNVEV (reference sequence). The germline V and J ends were trimmed by 6 bases and 2 bases, with 10 bases remaining between them. The receptor's source is a male patient aged 2 to 10 who had a stem cell transplant for acute myeloid leukemia, so the T cells may come from the graft donor. This chain uses TRBV27 with TRBJ1-2; a weak D match, TRBD1 (5 bases). The sequencing here drew on PBMCs, mostly from graft donor cells, taken 360 days after TCRalphabeta/CD19-depleted stem cell transplant. CDR3 residues: CASSGRGNYGYTF. The CDR3, as DNA: TGTGCCAGCAGCGGACGGGGGAACTATGGCTACACCTTC.